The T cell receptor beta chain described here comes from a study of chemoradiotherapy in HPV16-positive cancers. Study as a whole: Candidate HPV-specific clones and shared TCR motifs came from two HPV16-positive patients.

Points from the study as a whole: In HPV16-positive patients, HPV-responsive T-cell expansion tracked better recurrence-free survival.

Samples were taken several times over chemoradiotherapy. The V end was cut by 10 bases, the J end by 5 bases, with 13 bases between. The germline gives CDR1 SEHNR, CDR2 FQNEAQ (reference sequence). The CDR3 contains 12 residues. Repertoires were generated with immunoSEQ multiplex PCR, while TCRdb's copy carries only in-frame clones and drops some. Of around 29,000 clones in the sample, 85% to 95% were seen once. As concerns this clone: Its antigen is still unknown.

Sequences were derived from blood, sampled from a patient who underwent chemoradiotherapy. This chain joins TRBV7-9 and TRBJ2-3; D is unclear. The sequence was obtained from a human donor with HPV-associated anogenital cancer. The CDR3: CAKVLGGDTQYF. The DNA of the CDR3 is TGTGCCAAAGTGTTGGGTGGAGATACGCAGTATTTT.